These 12 T cell receptor beta chains share one sample of origin, sequenced in a study of T cell responses to AZD1222 COVID-19 vaccine. Sequencing used immunoSEQ multiplex PCR; TCRdb keeps in-frame clones, though not all of them. The repertoire holds tens of thousands of clones, more than 75% seen once, with 4% to 5% in the top ten. Material: peripheral blood, obtained 28 days after the second dose of the MenACWY control vaccine. The receptors derive from an adult who received the MenACWY meningococcal vaccine as a control.

CDR3 loop: CASSLGGRSNSPLHF. CDR3 nucleotides: TGTGCCAGCAGCTTGGGAGGACGGTCCAATTCACCCCTCCACTTT. The chain couples TRBV5-4 to TRBJ1-6; unclear D gene. The CDR3 totals 15 residues. CDR1 SGHNT and CDR2 YYREEE come from the germline V gene (reference sequence). V was cut by 0 bases and J by 7 bases, with 11 bases left in between.

The rearrangement uses TRBV28 and TRBJ1-5; TRBD1 might be the D (5 bases). In germline, CDR1 is MDHEN, CDR2 SYDVKM. V shed 8 bases and J shed 4 bases, with 12 bases lying between them. CDR3 length equals 13 residues. The CDR3 loop is CASGSRVNQPQHF. Here the CDR3 DNA reads TGTGCCAGCGGTAGCAGGGTGAATCAGCCCCAGCATTTT.

V gene TRBV19 combines with J gene TRBJ2-5; D might be TRBD1 (6 bases). The germline gives CDR1 LNHDA, CDR2 SQIVND (reference sequence). This CDR3 is 16 amino acids long. The V and J ends lost 8 bases and 0 bases respectively, with 19 bases between them. The CDR3 loop reads CASGVRGRGYQETQYF. CDR3 in DNA: TGTGCCAGTGGGGTCCGTGGCAGGGGCTACCAAGAGACCCAGTACTTC.

The sample holds one count of this clone. The genes are TRBV11-2 and TRBJ2-5, with 8 bases matching TRBD2. The germline CDR1 and CDR2 sequences are SGHAT and FQNNGV. CDR3 length: 15 amino acids. Trimming cost V 4 bases and J 5 bases; bases outside gene matches: 9. CDR3 in amino acids: CASSYPGGAGETQYF. In nucleotides, the CDR3 is TGTGCCAGCAGCTACCCCGGGGGGGCAGGGGAGACCCAGTACTTC.

V and J are TRBV6-2 or TRBV6-3 and TRBJ1-1, with unresolved D. This CDR3 region has 13 residues. V lost 1 base and J 5 bases, leaving 8 bases between the germline ends. Germline CDR1 is MNHEY and CDR2 is SVGEGT. CDR3 coding DNA: TGTGCCAGCAGTTACTTGGGAGAAACTGAAGCTTTCTTT. The encoded protein is CASSYLGETEAFF.

The V call is TRBV7-2, the J call TRBJ2-7; D is unresolved. With 2 bases removed from V and 2 bases from J, the gap between germline ends came to 13 bases. The germline V gene has CDR1 SGHTA and CDR2 FQGNSA. There are 15 residues in the CDR3. Here the CDR3 DNA reads TGTGCCAGCAGCTTATCTGCCCAACAGACCTACGAGCAGTACTTC. Protein product: CASSLSAQQTYEQYF.

V usage is TRBV6-5 and J usage is TRBJ2-7, with TRBD1 as a possible D gene (5 bases). Between the trimmed V and J ends, which lost 6 bases and 8 bases, there was a span of 17 bases. Looked up from germline, CDR1 is MNHEY and CDR2 is SVGAGI. The CDR3 loop spans 13 amino acids. The CDR3 spells CASSVPQGNQQYF. The CDR3 DNA reads TGTGCCAGCAGCGTACCGCAGGGTAACCAGCAGTACTTC.

V and J are TRBV11-2 and TRBJ1-4, with 7 bases aligning to TRBD1. There are 15 residues in the CDR3. V lost 5 bases to trimming and J lost 6 bases; unmatched junction nucleotides: 9. Looked up from germline, CDR1 is SGHAT and CDR2 is FQNNGV. CDR3 nucleotide sequence: TGTGCCAGCAGCCAAATACAGGGGAGATATGAAAAACTGTTTTTT. Amino acid sequence: CASSQIQGRYEKLFF.

Written as DNA, the CDR3 is TGTGCCAGCAGTTACGAGGGTGGGGGCAACTATGGCTACACCTTC. Protein product: CASSYEGGGNYGYTF. The chain couples TRBV6-5 to TRBJ1-2, with a possible D match to TRBD1 (6 bases). Germline lookup yields CDR1 MNHEY and CDR2 SVGAGI. V lost 2 bases and J 2 bases, leaving 12 bases between the germline ends. The CDR3 spans 15 residues.

V usage is TRBV6-2 or TRBV6-3 and J usage is TRBJ2-1; 9 nucleotides line up with TRBD2. The CDR3 contains 15 residues. With 2 bases clipped from V and 9 bases from J, the junction kept 8 bases outside the gene matches. CDR1 and CDR2 from the germline V gene are MNHEY and SVGEGT. The CDR3 bases are TGTGCCAGCAGTTACGCCCGAGCGGGAGGAGGTGAGCAGTTCTTC. Its translation: CASSYARAGGGEQFF.

This clone was counted a single time. The V gene is TRBV11-2, the J gene TRBJ2-2, with unresolved D. Germline V gene lookup returns CDR1 SGHAT and CDR2 FQNNGV. Trimming shortened V by 3 bases and J by 4 bases, and 6 bases separated the two germline ends. This CDR3 spans 13 amino acids. The CDR3 region is CASSFGPTGELFF. The DNA for the CDR3 is TGTGCCAGCAGCTTCGGACCCACCGGGGAGCTGTTTTTT.

The gene calls are TRBV15 and TRBJ1-6; D is unresolved. This CDR3 is 15 amino acids long. Trimming took off 0 bases at V and 6 bases at J, with 9 bases between the two ends. The germline V gene encodes CDR1 LNHNV and CDR2 YYDKDF (reference sequence). The CDR3 nucleotides read TGTGCCACCAGCAGAGATCGGGGTTTTAATTCACCCCTCCACTTT. This gives the protein CATSRDRGFNSPLHF.